What follows is one T cell receptor (beta chain) and its context. The antigen remains unidentified. TCRdb passed the 5' RACE reads through MiXCR, listing each CDR3 protein once. This table holds 40,000 to 45,000 distinct CDR3 sequences, 7.5% to 10% found once. This entry is derived from a study of T-cell memory formation after mild COVID-19. Study information: Each donor largely had its own TCR clusters.

With 0 bases removed from V and 7 bases from J, the gap between germline ends came to 4 bases. CDR1 is SGHDT and CDR2 is YYEEEE in the germline V gene. The length of the CDR3 is 11 residues. Study findings and constraints: Clones contracting day 15 to 85 were balanced CD4/CD8; later expanders leaned CD4+. The appearance of some responding clones in pre-infection memory suggested that cross-reactive memory joined.

The source of this sequence is an adult woman who had mild COVID-19 (a few samples of this study predate the infection). Cell type and time point are not known. V gene TRBV5-6 combines with J gene TRBJ1-1; D gene uncertain. Source material: PBMCs or a T cell subset sorted from them (not recorded which). CDR3 in amino acids: CASSLDIEAFF. The CDR3 region has the DNA TGTGCCAGCAGCTTGGACATTGAAGCTTTCTTT.